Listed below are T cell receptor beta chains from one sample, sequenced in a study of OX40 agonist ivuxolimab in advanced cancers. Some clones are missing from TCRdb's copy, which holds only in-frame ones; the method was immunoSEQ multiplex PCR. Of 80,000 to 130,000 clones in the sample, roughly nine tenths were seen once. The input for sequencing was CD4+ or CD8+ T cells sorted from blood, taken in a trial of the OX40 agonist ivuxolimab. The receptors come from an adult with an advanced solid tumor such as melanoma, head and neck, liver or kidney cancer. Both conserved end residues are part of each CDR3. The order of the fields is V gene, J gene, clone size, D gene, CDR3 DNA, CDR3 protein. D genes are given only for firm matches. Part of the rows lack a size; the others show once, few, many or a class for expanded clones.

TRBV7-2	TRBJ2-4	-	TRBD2	TGTGCCAGCAGCCGGGGACTAGCGGGAGCCGTCAAAAACATTCAGTACTTC	CASSRGLAGAVKNIQYF
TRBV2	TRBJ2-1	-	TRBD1	TGTGCCAGCAGTGGGACAGGGACGAGTGAGCAGTTCTTC	CASSGTGTSEQFF
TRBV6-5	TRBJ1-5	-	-	TGTGCCAGCAGCCGGAGAGGGGGTAGCAATCAGCCCCAGCATTTT	CASSRRGGSNQPQHF
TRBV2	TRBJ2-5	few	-	TGTGCCAGCAGTGAAAGTCGGGGGGCTCAGGAGACCCAGTACTTC	CASSESRGAQETQYF
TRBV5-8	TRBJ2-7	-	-	TGTGCCAGCAAGTTGCTTAGCGGCCCTACGGGCGAGCAGTACTTC	CASKLLSGPTGEQYF
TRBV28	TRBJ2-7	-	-	TGTGCCAGCAGTTTACAGTACGAGCAGTACTTC	CASSLQYEQYF
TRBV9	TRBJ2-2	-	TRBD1	TGTGCCAGCAGCGCGTACGGACAGGGGGCCGGGGAGCTGTTTTTT	CASSAYGQGAGELFF
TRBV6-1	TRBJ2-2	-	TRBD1	TGTGCCAGCAACCTGGACAGGGCCACCGGGGAGCTGTTTTTT	CASNLDRATGELFF
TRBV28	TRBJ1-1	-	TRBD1	TGTGCCAGCAGTAGGCAGGGGGCGGAGAACACTGAAGCTTTCTTT	CASSRQGAENTEAFF
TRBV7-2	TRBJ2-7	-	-	TGTGCCAGCAGCTTAGTTGGAGGGAGCCGCGACTACGAGCAGTACTTC	CASSLVGGSRDYEQYF
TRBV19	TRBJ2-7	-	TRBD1	TGTGCCAGTAGGGCATCGACAGGGAGCTCCTACGAGCAGTACTTC	CASRASTGSSYEQYF
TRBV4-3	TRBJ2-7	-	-	TGCGCCAGCAGCCAAGATCAGGCGGGATATTACGAGCAGTACTTC	CASSQDQAGYYEQYF
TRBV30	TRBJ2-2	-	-	TGTGCCTGGAGTGAGAACACCGGGGAGCTGTTTTTT	CAWSENTGELFF
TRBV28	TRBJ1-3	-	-	TGTGCCAGCAGTTCGCCGGCGGATCTATCCATATATTTT	CASSSPADLSIYF
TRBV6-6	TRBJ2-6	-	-	TGTGCCAGCAGTCCCGGGGGATCGGGGGCCAACGTCCTGACTTTC	CASSPGGSGANVLTF
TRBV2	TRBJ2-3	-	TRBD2	TGTGCCAGCTCTGTGGAGGGGACCGGGGGGGATACGCAGTATTTT	CASSVEGTGGDTQYF
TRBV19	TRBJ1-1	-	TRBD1	TGTGCCAGTAGAAAACAGGGGAGGACTGAAGCTTTCTTT	CASRKQGRTEAFF
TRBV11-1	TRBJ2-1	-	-	TGTGCCAGCAGCCTTGGAGGGGCGGCTCGGAATGAGCAGTTCTTC	CASSLGGAARNEQFF
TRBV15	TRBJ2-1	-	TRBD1	TGTGCCACCAGCAGAGATCCGGGACAGGGGTCCTACAATGAGCAGTTCTTC	CATSRDPGQGSYNEQFF
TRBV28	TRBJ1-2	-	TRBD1	TGTGCCAGCAGTCGTCCCGGACAGGGTTCCTATGGCTACACCTTC	CASSRPGQGSYGYTF
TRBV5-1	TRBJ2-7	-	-	TGCGCCAGCAGCTTGGCGTCAGGACAGAACGAGCAGTACTTC	CASSLASGQNEQYF
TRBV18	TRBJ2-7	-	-	TGTGCCAGCTCACCACAGGGGAGCTCTTACGAGCAGTACTTC	CASSPQGSSYEQYF
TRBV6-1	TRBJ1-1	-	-	TGTGCCAGCAGTGTCCGGGGCAAGAACACTGAAGCTTTCTTT	CASSVRGKNTEAFF
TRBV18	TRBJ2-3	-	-	TGTGCCAGCTCACTAGCCGGAGGACAGAACACAGATACGCAGTATTTT	CASSLAGGQNTDTQYF
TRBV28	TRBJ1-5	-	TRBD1	TGTGCCAGCAGGACAGGGTCCAGAAATCAGCCCCAGCATTTT	CASRTGSRNQPQHF
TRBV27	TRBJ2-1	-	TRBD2	TGTGCCAGCAGTCTCAGGACTAGCGGGAGGGCGAATGAGCAGTTCTTC	CASSLRTSGRANEQFF
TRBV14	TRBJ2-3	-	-	TGTGCCAGCAGCCAAGAGGTCCGTACAGATACGCAGTATTTT	CASSQEVRTDTQYF
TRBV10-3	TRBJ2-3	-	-	TGTGCCATCAGTGAAAGGCTCACAGATACGCAGTATTTT	CAISERLTDTQYF